This is a list of T cell receptor beta chains from one sample in a study of PD-L1 blockade in urothelial cancer. Method: immunoSEQ multiplex PCR; TCRdb's copy keeps in-frame clones and lacks some. Among around 30,000 clones, approximately 80% were seen once, and the ten largest hold 2.5% to 3%. The material was PBMCs, obtained around atezolizumab (anti-PD-L1) treatment. The receptors shown here come from a man between 70 and 80 years old with urothelial cancer. Both conserved end residues are part of each CDR3. A D gene is named only where the DNA matches it firmly. Only part of the rows carry a size: once, few, many, or a class if the clone is expanded.

>TRBJ1-2|TRBD1|-|TRBV28
TGTGCCAGCAGATTACCGGGACAGGGGTACTATGGCTACACCTTC
CASRLPGQGYYGYTF
>TRBJ1-2|TRBD1|few|TRBV6-5
TGTGCCAGCAGGGGGACAGGGGGCGAAGGCTACACCTTC
CASRGTGGEGYTF
>TRBJ1-1|-|-|TRBV10-3
TGTGCCACACAAGCGGGATCGAACACTGAAGCTTTCTTT
CATQAGSNTEAFF
>TRBJ1-4|TRBD1|-|TRBV27
TGTGCCAGCAGGTCTTTGACAGGGCTCGAAAAACTGTTTTTT
CASRSLTGLEKLFF
>TRBJ1-2|-|-|TRBV4-2
TGTGCCAGCAGCCAAGCTCCCACAGGGCGAGCTAACTATGGCTACACCTTC
CASSQAPTGRANYGYTF
>TRBJ2-7|TRBD1|once|TRBV19
TGTGCCAGTAGTCCGGACAGGGGGCAGGGCGAGCAGTACTTC
CASSPDRGQGEQYF
>TRBJ2-7|-|-|TRBV7-2
TGTGCCAGCAGCTTAGGCTACAGCTACGAGCAGTACTTC
CASSLGYSYEQYF
>TRBJ1-5|-|-|TRBV28
TGTGCCAGCAGTTTGGACAGTAATCAGCCCCAGCATTTT
CASSLDSNQPQHF
>TRBJ1-5|TRBD1|-|TRBV30
TGTGCCTGGAGTGGAGACAGGGAGAGTCAGCCCCAGCATTTT
CAWSGDRESQPQHF
>TRBJ2-1|-|-|TRBV5-5
TGTGCCAGCAGCCAAGCACAGTCCAATGAGCAGTTCTTC
CASSQAQSNEQFF
>TRBJ2-3|TRBD2|once|TRBV5-1
TGCGCCAGCAGCAGGACTAGCGTAAGCACAGATACGCAGTATTTT
CASSRTSVSTDTQYF
>TRBJ1-5|TRBD1|-|TRBV9
TGTGCCAGCAGCGTAGATGGACAGGGTAGACAGCCCCAGCATTTT
CASSVDGQGRQPQHF
>TRBJ1-2|TRBD1|-|TRBV27
TGTGCCAGCAGCCTGGACAGGACCTATGGCTACACCTTC
CASSLDRTYGYTF
>TRBJ2-2|-|-|TRBV9
TGTGCCAGCAGCGTAGGAGTACAGGGAGTAACCGGGGAGCTGTTTTTT
CASSVGVQGVTGELFF
>TRBJ2-1|-|-|TRBV30
TGTGCCTGGAAGGGGGGGTATGAGCAGTTCTTC
CAWKGGYEQFF
>TRBJ1-2|TRBD1|-|TRBV6-1
TGTGCCAGCTGGACAGGGATTTATGGCTACACCTTC
CASWTGIYGYTF
>TRBJ2-5|-|once|TRBV7-3
TGTGCCAGCAGCTTAAACGGGGTATCTCAAGAGACCCAGTACTTC
CASSLNGVSQETQYF
>TRBJ1-2|TRBD1|-|TRBV19
TGTGCCAGTAGAGACGGACAGGGAGGAAGGGGCTACACCTTC
CASRDGQGGRGYTF
>TRBJ1-6|-|few|TRBV9
TGTGCCAGCAGCGTAGAGGGACTGGACGATTCACCCCTCCACTTT
CASSVEGLDDSPLHF
>TRBJ1-1|-|-|TRBV2
TGTGCCAGCAGCCTTAGGGGTCATGACACTGAAGCTTTCTTT
CASSLRGHDTEAFF
>TRBJ2-7|TRBD1|-|TRBV15
TGTGCCACCAGCAGAGCGGGACAGGGAATCGAGCAGTACTTC
CATSRAGQGIEQYF
>TRBJ2-2|TRBD1|-|TRBV5-4
TGTGCCAGCAGCTTGGGGCCAGGGGGCGCCGTCGGCACCGGGGAGCTGTTTTTT
CASSLGPGGAVGTGELFF
>TRBJ2-2|TRBD1|-|TRBV25-1
TGTGCCAGCAGGGACAACAGGGGGCCGGGCGGGGAGCTGTTTTTT
CASRDNRGPGGELFF
>TRBJ2-5|-|-|TRBV7-2
TGTGCCAGCAGCTTAGCGGAACGGGGGACCCAGTACTTC
CASSLAERGTQYF
>TRBJ1-5|-|few|TRBV19
TGTGCCAGTAGCTCCAGGGGTCAGCCCCAGCATTTT
CASSSRGQPQHF
>TRBJ2-5|TRBD2|-|TRBV28
TGTGCCAGCAGCCCCCCCCTAGCGGGACTAGAGACCCAGTACTTC
CASSPPLAGLETQYF
>TRBJ2-3|TRBD1|-|TRBV7-2
TGTGCCAGCAGCCAGGGGGCGGATACGCAGTATTTT
CASSQGADTQYF
>TRBJ1-1|-|-|TRBV4-1
TGCGCCAGCAGCGAAGGACTTCCAAACACTGAAGCTTTCTTT
CASSEGLPNTEAFF
>TRBJ1-3|-|-|TRBV5-4
TGTGCCACACAGGGCTCTGGAAACACCATATATTTT
CATQGSGNTIYF
>TRBJ1-4|TRBD1|-|TRBV6-5
TGTGCCAGCAGTACGGACAGGGGCTATGAAAAACTGTTTTTT
CASSTDRGYEKLFF
>TRBJ2-7|TRBD1|-|TRBV5-1
TGCGCCAGCAGCGACAGGGCTGGTAACGAGCAGTACTTC
CASSDRAGNEQYF
>TRBJ2-7|TRBD2|-|TRBV5-5
TGTGCCAGCAGCTTGGGGTGGGAGGGCGCCTACGAGCAGTACTTC
CASSLGWEGAYEQYF
>TRBJ1-1|-|once|TRBV5-6
TGTGCCAGCAGCTTCGGGGGGACTGAAGCTTTCTTT
CASSFGGTEAFF
>TRBJ2-3|TRBD1|-|TRBV5-6
TGTGCCAGCAGGGAGGCCGGGACAGGGATTAGAACGCAGTATTTT
CASREAGTGIRTQYF
>TRBJ1-6|TRBD1|few|TRBV18
TGTGCCAGCTCACCGGGACAGGGAAATTCACCCCTCCACTTT
CASSPGQGNSPLHF
>TRBJ1-1|TRBD1|few|TRBV19
TGTGCCAGTAGTGTAACCGGGACAGGGGGCAAAGCTTTCTTT
CASSVTGTGGKAFF
>TRBJ1-4|TRBD1|-|TRBV28
TGTGCCAGCAGCATCGCCGGGACAGGCAATGAAAAACTGTTTTTT
CASSIAGTGNEKLFF
>TRBJ2-1|TRBD2|once|TRBV6-1
TGTGCCAGCAGTCCCAAGACTAGCGGGAGGAATGAGCAGTTCTTC
CASSPKTSGRNEQFF
>TRBJ2-1|-|-|TRBV9
TGTGCCAGCAGCGTAGTGCCCTGGGGGGAGGACAATGAGCAGTTCTTC
CASSVVPWGEDNEQFF
>TRBJ1-2|-|-|TRBV6-1
TGTGCCAGCAGTGAATCCGGGACACCTACCTATGGCTACACCTTC
CASSESGTPTYGYTF
>TRBJ2-1|TRBD2|-|TRBV28
TGTGCCAGCAGTTGGGAGCGGGAGGTCTACAATGAGCAGTTCTTC
CASSWEREVYNEQFF
>TRBJ2-7|-|-|TRBV7-2
TGTGCCAGCAGCTTAGGATCGGACAGTAATGGCTACGAGCAGTACTTC
CASSLGSDSNGYEQYF
>TRBJ2-7|TRBD2|-|TRBV6-6
TGTGCCAGCAGTGCCAGCGGGAGCTACGAGCAGTACTTC
CASSASGSYEQYF
>TRBJ1-2|-|-|TRBV9
TGTGCCAGCAGCGCCCCCCGGGGAGGCCATCTCTATGGCTACACCTTC
CASSAPRGGHLYGYTF
>TRBJ2-2|TRBD1|-|TRBV11-3
TGTGCCAGCGCAATGGCCAGGGGGTCCGGGGAGCTGTTTTTT
CASAMARGSGELFF
>TRBJ2-5|-|-|TRBV7-2
TGTGCCACGGGATACGGCGGGGCCCAGTACTTC
CATGYGGAQYF
>TRBJ1-4|-|-|TRBV5-1
TGCGCCAGCAGCTTCAGGGGCTCTGCAACTAATGAAAAACTGTTTTTT
CASSFRGSATNEKLFF
>TRBJ1-1|-|-|TRBV5-1
TGCGCCAGCAGCTTGGGTTCCAGCACTGAAGCTTTCTTT
CASSLGSSTEAFF
>TRBJ1-2|-|-|TRBV6-1
TGTGCCAGCAGTGAAGCGAGGTATGGCTACACCTTC
CASSEARYGYTF
>TRBJ2-1|-|-|TRBV6-1
TGTGCCAGCAGTATCGACAGAGTTTCCTACAATGAGCAGTTCTTC
CASSIDRVSYNEQFF
>TRBJ2-1|-|-|TRBV28
TGTGCCAGCAGTTTGGACAGAGACTACAATGAGCAGTTCTTC
CASSLDRDYNEQFF
>TRBJ2-3|TRBD2|few|TRBV5-6
TGTGCCACCTCGCAGGCTAGCGGGAGAGGGGCTACAGATACGCAGTATTTT
CATSQASGRGATDTQYF
>TRBJ2-3|-|-|TRBV7-8
TGTGCCAGCAGCTTACCAGGGACAGATACGCAGTATTTT
CASSLPGTDTQYF
>TRBJ2-5|TRBD1|-|TRBV5-8
TGTGCCAGCAGCCTGGGGGACAGGGGCCGCGAGACCCAGTACTTC
CASSLGDRGRETQYF
>TRBJ2-1|TRBD2|-|TRBV7-3
TGTGCCAGCAGCGCATTACCTGGACTAGCGGGAGACAATGAGCAGTTCTTC
CASSALPGLAGDNEQFF
>TRBJ2-1|TRBD1|-|TRBV10-3
TGTGCCATCAGTGAGTCCCCCGGACAGGGGCAGAATGAGCAGTTCTTC
CAISESPGQGQNEQFF
>TRBJ2-7|TRBD1|-|TRBV28
TGTGCCAGCAGTTCCCATGGGACAGGGAACATCGGGCAGTACTTC
CASSSHGTGNIGQYF
>TRBJ2-5|-|-|TRBV7-2
TGTGCCAGCAGCTCCCGACAGGCAGAAGAGACCCAGTACTTC
CASSSRQAEETQYF
>TRBJ2-6|-|once|TRBV5-1
TGCGCCAGCAGCTCGCAGGTTTATGGGGCCAACGTCCTGACTTTC
CASSSQVYGANVLTF
>TRBJ2-7|TRBD2|-|TRBV5-1
TGCGCCAGCAGCTTGGGAGGAGCGGCGGGGGCCTACGAGCAGTACTTC
CASSLGGAAGAYEQYF